This T cell receptor beta chain was obtained from a study of radiotherapy plus CTLA-4 blockade in lung cancer. Profiled with immunoSEQ multiplex PCR; TCRdb holds only in-frame clones, not every one. The repertoire holds about 48,000 clones, approximately 86% seen once, with around 17% in the top ten. J was trimmed by 6 bases and V by 4 bases; bases with no gene match: 5. Looked up from germline, CDR1 is SGHRS and CDR2 is YFSETQ. The length of the CDR3 is 14 residues. The chain combines TRBV5-1 with TRBJ1-2, with 11 bases that match TRBD1. The TCR comes from a human donor with non-small cell lung cancer that progressed on radiotherapy plus ipilimumab. Some clones in this sample may be carry-over from other donors' samples. The sample consisted of peripheral blood, taken from a patient treated with radiotherapy plus ipilimumab. The CDR3 region is CASSHGQGADGYTF. The CDR3 nucleotides read TGCGCCAGCAGCCACGGACAGGGGGCTGATGGCTACACCTTC.